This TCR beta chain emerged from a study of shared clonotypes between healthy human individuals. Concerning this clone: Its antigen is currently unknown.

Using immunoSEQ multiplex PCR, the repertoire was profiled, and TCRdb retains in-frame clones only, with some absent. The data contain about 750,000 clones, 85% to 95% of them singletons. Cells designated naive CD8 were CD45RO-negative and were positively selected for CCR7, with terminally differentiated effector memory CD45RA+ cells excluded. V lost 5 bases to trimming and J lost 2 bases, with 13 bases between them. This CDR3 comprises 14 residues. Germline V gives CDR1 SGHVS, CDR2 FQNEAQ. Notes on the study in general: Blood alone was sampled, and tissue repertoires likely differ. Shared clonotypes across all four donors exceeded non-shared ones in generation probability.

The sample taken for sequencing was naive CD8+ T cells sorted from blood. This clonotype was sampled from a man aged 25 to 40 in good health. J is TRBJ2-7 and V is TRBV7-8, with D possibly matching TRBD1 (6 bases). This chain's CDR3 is CASSRFRDTYEQYF. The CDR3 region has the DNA TGTGCCAGCAGCCGCTTCCGGGACACCTACGAGCAGTACTTC. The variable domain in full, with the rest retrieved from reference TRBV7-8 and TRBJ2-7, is GAGVSQSPRYKVAKRGQDVALRCDPISGHVSLFWYQQALGQGPEFLTYFQNEAQLDKSGLPSDRFFAERPEGSVSTLKIQRTQQEDSAVYLCASSRFRDTYEQYFGPGTRLTVT.